Given below is one TCR beta chain in context. Antigen specificity is unknown. This sample was taken from a study of shared clonotypes between healthy human individuals. Study-level results: The generation probabilities recorded for non-shared clonotypes fell below those of clonotypes shared by all four donors. Generally, estimated richness proved larger in naive subsets than it did in memory subsets.

The protocol was immunoSEQ multiplex PCR, while the TCRdb copy is restricted to in-frame clones and leaves out a portion. Of around 940,000 clones in the sample, roughly 72% were seen once. The study enrolled healthy HIV-negative adults without recent acute infections or vaccinations as donors. Nashville, Tennessee was home to all donors, each a Caucasian adult. V gave up 2 bases and J gave up 7 bases; unmatched junction bases: 7. Per the germline V gene, CDR1 is SGHRS and CDR2 is YFSETQ. This CDR3 has 14 residues. The TCR comes from a man between 18 and 29 years old in good health. Sequenced material: memory CD4+ T cells sorted from blood. Documented subset: CD45RA-negative fraction. The chain carries TRBV5-1 and TRBJ2-7, with 9 bases fitting TRBD1. CDR3 loop: CASSLPGQGLEQYF. Here the CDR3 DNA reads TGCGCCAGCAGCTTACCGGGACAGGGTTTAGAGCAGTACTTC.